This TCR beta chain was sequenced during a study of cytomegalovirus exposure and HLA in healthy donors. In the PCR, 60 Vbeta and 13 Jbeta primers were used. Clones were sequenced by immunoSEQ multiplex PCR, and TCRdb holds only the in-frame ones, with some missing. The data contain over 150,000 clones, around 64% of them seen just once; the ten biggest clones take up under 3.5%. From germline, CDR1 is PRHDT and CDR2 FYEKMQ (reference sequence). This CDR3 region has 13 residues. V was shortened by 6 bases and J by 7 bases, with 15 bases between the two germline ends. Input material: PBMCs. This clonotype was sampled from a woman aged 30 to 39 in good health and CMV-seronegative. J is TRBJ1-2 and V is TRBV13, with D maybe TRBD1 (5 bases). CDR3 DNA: TGTGCCAGCAGTTCTGACGGGGGAGGTGGCTACACCTTC. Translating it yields CASSSDGGGGYTF.